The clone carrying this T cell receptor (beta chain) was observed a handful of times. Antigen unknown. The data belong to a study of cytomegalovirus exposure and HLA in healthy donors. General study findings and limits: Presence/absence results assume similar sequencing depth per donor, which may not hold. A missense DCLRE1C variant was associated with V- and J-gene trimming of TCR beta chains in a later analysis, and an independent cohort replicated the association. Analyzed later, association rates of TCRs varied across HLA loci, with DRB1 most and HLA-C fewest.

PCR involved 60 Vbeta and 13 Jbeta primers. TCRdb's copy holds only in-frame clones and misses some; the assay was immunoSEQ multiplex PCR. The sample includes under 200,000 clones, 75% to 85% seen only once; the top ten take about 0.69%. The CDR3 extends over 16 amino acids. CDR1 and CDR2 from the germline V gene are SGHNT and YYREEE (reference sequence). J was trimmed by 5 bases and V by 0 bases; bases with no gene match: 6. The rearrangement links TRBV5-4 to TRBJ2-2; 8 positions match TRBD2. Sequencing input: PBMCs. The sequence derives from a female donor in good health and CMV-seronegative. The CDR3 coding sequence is TGTGCCAGCAGCTTGGAAAGCGGGAGAGGTACCGGGGAGCTGTTTTTT. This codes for CASSLESGRGTGELFF. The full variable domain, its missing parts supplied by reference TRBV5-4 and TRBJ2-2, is ETGVTQSPTHLIKTRGQQVTLRCSSQSGHNTVSWYQQALGQGPQFIFQYYREEENGRGNFPPRFSGLQFPNYSSELNVNALELDDSALYLCASSLESGRGTGELFFGEGSRLTVL.